Following are 10 T cell receptor beta chains from one sample sequenced in a study of regulatory T cells in long-lasting Graves disease. Time point here: newly diagnosed GD, antithyroid drugs for less than 3 months. RNA from PBMCs was the source of the TCR library. HTBI primers from iRepertoire and Arm-PCR of CDR3 regions yielded the TCR beta libraries. TCRdb reprocessed the multiplex PCR reads with MiXCR, giving one entry per CDR3 protein. This sample has 450,000 to 700,000 distinct CDR3 sequences, with roughly 14% found just once. The data also belong to a second study, concerning T cells in Graves' hyperthyroidism and ophthalmopathy.

The source material was peripheral blood mononuclear cells (PBMCs), sampled at new diagnosis, from a patient treated with antithyroid drugs. The receptors originated from a man aged 25-45 years with Graves disease.

A remark on this clonotype: A read error is possible here, since a much larger clone lies one base away. The gene calls are TRBV15 and TRBJ2-1; 9 bases are shared with TRBD1. This CDR3 contains 12 residues. The germline gives CDR1 LNHNV, CDR2 YYDKDF (reference sequence). The CDR3 protein is CATGQGTNEQSF. The CDR3 bases are TGTGCCACGGGACAGGGAACCAATGAGCAGTCCTTC. The full variable domain, with the rest looked up from reference TRBV15 and TRBJ2-1, is DAMVIQNPRYQVTQFGKPVTLSCSQTLNHNVMYWYQQKSSQAPKLLFHYYDKDFNNEADTPDNFQSRRPNTSFCFLDIRSPGLGDTAMYLCATGQGTNEQSFGPGTRLTVL.

This clonotype was picked up many times. The chain couples TRBV12-3 or TRBV12-4 to TRBJ2-7, with 7 nucleotides matching TRBD2. CDR3 length: 15 amino acids. The ends lost 5 bases at V and 3 bases at J; junction bases unmatched: 10. The CDR3 DNA follows: TGTGCCAGCAGTCTCCCGCAAAGCGGGATCTACGAGCAGTACTTC. Translated, it gives CASSLPQSGIYEQYF.

About this clonotype itself: A read error is likely here: a far larger clone is one base away. The chain is built from TRBV10-3 and TRBJ2-7; D is perhaps TRBD2 (7 bases). The CDR3 sequence is 14 residues long. Germline V lookup: CDR1 ENHRY, CDR2 SYGVKD. The germline V and J ends were trimmed by 3 bases and 6 bases, with 15 bases remaining between them. The CDR3 coding sequence is TGTGCCATCAGTGATCCCTACAGGGAGGGCGAGCAGTACTTC. Encoded protein: CAISDPYREGEQYF.

This clonotype occurred many times. The V and J genes are TRBV5-1 and TRBJ1-1; tentatively, D is TRBD1 (5 bases). This CDR3 has 15 amino acids. In germline, CDR1 is SGHRS, CDR2 YFSETQ. V lost 6 bases and J 4 bases, leaving 19 bases between the germline ends. The CDR3: CASTRRRGSSTEAFF. In DNA, the CDR3 is TGCGCCAGCACCCGCCGACGGGGGTCTAGCACTGAAGCTTTCTTT.

This clonotype was recorded a few times. This chain uses TRBV18 with TRBJ2-7, with 8 bases identical to TRBD2. The V and J ends lost 0 bases and 0 bases, in that order; junction bases with no gene match: 7. CDR3 length: 17 amino acids. Germline V lookup: CDR1 KGHSH, CDR2 LQKENI. In DNA, the CDR3 is TGTGCCAGCTCACCACCATCCTTAGCGGGAAGCTCCTACGAGCAGTACTTC. It yields the protein CASSPPSLAGSSYEQYF.

This clonotype has a count of ten or more. The rearrangement uses TRBV7-2 and TRBJ2-7; TRBD1 aligns across 8 bases. V was pared by 1 base and J by 0 bases, with 2 bases of the junction left unmatched. The CDR3 runs to 15 residues. In germline, CDR1 is SGHTA, CDR2 FQGNSA. The CDR3 DNA is TGTGCCAGCAGCTTAGGGACAGGGAGCTCCTACGAGCAGTACTTC. Translating gives CASSLGTGSSYEQYF. Full variable domain (rest looked up from reference TRBV7-2 and TRBJ2-7): GAGVSQSPSNKVTEKGKDVELRCDPISGHTALYWYRQSLGQGLEFLIYFQGNSAPDKSGLPSDRFSAERTGGSVSTLTIQRTQQEDSAVYLCASSLGTGSSYEQYFGPGTRLTVT.

Turning to this clonotype: It may be a read error: a sequence one base away is much more abundant. This chain uses TRBV7-2 with TRBJ2-3, with D perhaps TRBD2 (5 bases). The J call is doubtful: the DNA matches TRBJ2-1 better. CDR3 length: 13 amino acids. The germline V gene has CDR1 SGHTA and CDR2 FQGNSA. CDR3 DNA sequence: TGTGCCGGCAGCCCGCGTCGGGGAACGGAGCAGTTCTTC. It codes for CAGSPRRGTEQFF.

This clonotype appeared many times. V usage is TRBV24-1 and J usage is TRBJ1-2, with a weak D call TRBD1 (5 bases). V gave up 5 bases and J gave up 5 bases, with 11 bases separating them. The CDR3 is 13 residues long. Germline CDR1 KGHDR, CDR2 SFDVKD. The CDR3 reads CATSADRIYGYTF. In DNA form, the CDR3 reads TGTGCCACCAGTGCCGACAGAATATATGGCTACACCTTC.

As concerns this clonotype: Since a much larger clone is just one base distant, this may be a read error. The rearrangement joins TRBV11-1 to TRBJ2-1; the match to TRBD2 covers 9 bases. Germline values: CDR1 SGHAT, CDR2 FQDESV (reference sequence). The CDR3 is made up of 15 amino acids. The CDR3, as DNA: TGTGCCAGCAGCTTAGGCGGGAGGGGCCACAATGAGCCGTTCTTC. Translation: CASSLGGRGHNEPFF. The full variable domain, completed using reference TRBV11-1 and TRBJ2-1, is EAEVAQSPRYKITEKSQAVAFWCDPISGHATLYWYRQILGQGPELLVQFQDESVVDDSQLPKDRFSAERLKGVDSTLKIQPAELGDSAMYLCASSLGGRGHNEPFFGPGTRLTVL.

This clonotype was picked up a small number of times. The chain recombines TRBV15 with TRBJ2-1, with 9 positions matching TRBD1. The V gene end was trimmed by 0 bases and the J gene end by 5 bases; junction bases not matched to a gene: 5. CDR1 is LNHNV, CDR2 YYDKDF, per germline (reference sequence). The CDR3 spans 16 residues. The CDR3 DNA reads as TGTGCCACCAGCAGAGAAAGGACAGGGGTGGACAATGAGCAGTTCTTC. Protein product: CATSRERTGVDNEQFF.